One sample yielded the 5 T cell receptor beta chains listed below, sequenced in a study of blood T cell repertoires in COVID-19. Data came from immunoSEQ multiplex PCR; TCRdb stores just in-frame clones and leaves some out. The profile covers roughly 380,000 clones, with 75% to 90% appearing a single time and approximately 1.5% taken by the ten largest. Source material: peripheral blood. These TCRs come from a woman between 40 and 50 years old with COVID-19, enrolled during active disease.

There are a few counts of this clone. The chain has TRBV6-2 or TRBV6-3 and TRBJ1-1; 9 bases are shared with TRBD1. The CDR3 sequence is 14 residues long. V shed 4 bases, J shed 5 bases, and the junction held 5 bases outside the gene matches. Germline values: CDR1 MNHEY, CDR2 SVGEGT. CDR3 in DNA: TGTGCCAGCAGTTCACAGGGGGCGCGGACTGAAGCTTTCTTT. Protein sequence: CASSSQGARTEAFF.

This clone was seen just once. V and J are TRBV5-1 and TRBJ2-3; tentative D call: TRBD1 (7 bases). The V end lost 1 base, the J end lost 1 base, and 10 bases lay between the germline ends. Germline V gene data show CDR1 as SGHRS and CDR2 as YFSETQ. This CDR3 is built from 15 residues. CDR3 nucleotides: TGCGCCAGCAGCTTGAGCAGGGGGGGCACAGATACGCAGTATTTT. Its translation: CASSLSRGGTDTQYF. The full variable domain, with the rest looked up from reference TRBV5-1 and TRBJ2-3, is KAGVTQTPRYLIKTRGQQVTLSCSPISGHRSVSWYQQTPGQGLQFLFEYFSETQRNKGNFPGRFSGRQFSNSRSEMNVSTLELGDSALYLCASSLSRGGTDTQYFGPGTRLTVL.

This clone was detected once. The chain couples TRBV30 to TRBJ1-6; D may be TRBD1 (5 bases). The CDR3 runs 18 residues. V was clipped by 0 bases and J by 1 base, with 16 bases between them. Looked up from germline, CDR1 is GTSNPN and CDR2 is SVGIG (reference sequence). The CDR3 loop reads CAWSVPRQGGSYNSPLHF. CDR3 in DNA: TGTGCCTGGAGTGTACCAAGGCAGGGAGGATCCTATAATTCACCCCTCCACTTT.

This clone was observed a single time. The rearrangement links TRBV7-2 to TRBJ1-6, with D unclear. CDR1 is SGHTA and CDR2 is FQGNSA in the germline V gene. V was clipped by 1 base and J by 7 bases, with 8 bases between them. The CDR3 totals 14 residues. The CDR3 reads CASSLDPQNSPLHF. The CDR3 DNA sequence: TGTGCCAGCAGCTTAGATCCTCAGAATTCACCCCTCCACTTT.

This clone was found a few times. The chain has TRBV7-2 and TRBJ2-1; weak D call: TRBD2 (6 bases). Germline assignment: CDR1 SGHTA and CDR2 FQGNSA. The V and J ends lost 1 base and 4 bases respectively, with 23 bases between them. The CDR3 consists of 19 residues. Written as DNA, the CDR3 is TGTGCCAGCAGCTTAGGCCGCGGGGTCGGCTCTGGGGCATACAATGAGCAGTTCTTC. Translated: CASSLGRGVGSGAYNEQFF. The entire variable domain, with the rest obtained from reference TRBV7-2 and TRBJ2-1, is as follows: GAGVSQSPSNKVTEKGKDVELRCDPISGHTALYWYRQSLGQGLEFLIYFQGNSAPDKSGLPSDRFSAERTGGSVSTLTIQRTQQEDSAVYLCASSLGRGVGSGAYNEQFFGPGTRLTVL.